The rows below give T cell receptor beta chains drawn from one sample of a study of T cell changes during pregnancy in multiple sclerosis. Data came from immunoSEQ multiplex PCR; TCRdb stores just in-frame clones and leaves some out. The sample includes fewer than 90,000 clones, roughly 94% seen only once; the top ten take 1.5% to 2%. The source material was peripheral blood, sampled after pregnancy. These receptors were taken from a female donor in good health, enrolled as a control in a pregnancy study. The CDR3 runs from the conserved cysteine through the conserved F or W. A D gene is named only where the DNA matches it firmly. Not every row has a clone size; where given, it reads once, few, many or a size class.

abundance	d_gene	v_gene	j_gene	CDR3nt	CDR3aa
-	-	TRBV19	TRBJ1-5	TGTGCCAGTAGTATTAAGGCAGGGGATCAGCCCCAGCATTTT	CASSIKAGDQPQHF
-	TRBD2	TRBV5-1	TRBJ2-3	TGCGCCAGCAGCTTTTTAGCGGGAGACTCAGATACGCAGTATTTT	CASSFLAGDSDTQYF
-	TRBD1	TRBV6-1	TRBJ1-2	TGTGCCAGCAGTGGTTTGACAGGGGCCGGCTATGGCTACACCTTC	CASSGLTGAGYGYTF
-	TRBD1	TRBV2	TRBJ1-4	TGTGCCAGCAAACCCGACAGGGGTGACGAAAAACTGTTTTTT	CASKPDRGDEKLFF
-	TRBD2	TRBV5-1	TRBJ2-1	TGCGCCAGCAGTACTTCCCTAGCGGGAGGTAATGAGCAGTTCTTC	CASSTSLAGGNEQFF
-	TRBD2	TRBV28	TRBJ2-3	TGTGCCAGCAGTTTCCTAGCGGGAGTTACAGATACGCAGTATTTT	CASSFLAGVTDTQYF
-	-	TRBV6-1	TRBJ2-7	TGTGCCAGCAGTGGGAGCCACGAGCAGTACTTC	CASSGSHEQYF
-	-	TRBV28	TRBJ2-2	TGTGCCAGCAGTTTAGTAGTCACCGGGGAGCTGTTTTTT	CASSLVVTGELFF
-	-	TRBV6-1	TRBJ2-3	TGTGCCAGCGGACTTTTAAGCACAGATACGCAGTATTTT	CASGLLSTDTQYF
-	-	TRBV6-1	TRBJ2-3	TGTGCCAGCAGTGAAATTTCTTCCAGTACAGATACGCAGTATTTT	CASSEISSSTDTQYF
-	-	TRBV7-9	TRBJ2-7	TGTGCCAGCAGCTTAGACAGGGATGCCTACGAGCAGTACTTC	CASSLDRDAYEQYF
-	-	TRBV5-1	TRBJ1-2	TGCGCCAGCAGCTTGGGGGGCTTTGCCTATGGCTACACCTTC	CASSLGGFAYGYTF
-	-	TRBV27	TRBJ2-5	TGTGCCAGCAGTTTTAATAGCGCGAAAGAGACCCAGTACTTC	CASSFNSAKETQYF
-	TRBD1	TRBV28	TRBJ2-7	TGTGCCAGCAGTCCACATCTAGGGACAGGGAAAGCCTACGAGCAGTACTTC	CASSPHLGTGKAYEQYF
-	-	TRBV19	TRBJ1-3	TGTGCCAGTAGTGCTCTCGACAGATCTGGAAACACCATATATTTT	CASSALDRSGNTIYF
-	TRBD1	TRBV5-1	TRBJ2-7	TGCGCCAGCAGCTTGGATTTCGGGGACAGGGGGGGGTCTGAGCAGTACTTC	CASSLDFGDRGGSEQYF
-	TRBD2	TRBV19	TRBJ2-2	TGTGCCAGTAAAGGCGGGAGGGCCCGGTATGAGGAGCTGTTTTTT	CASKGGRARYEELFF
-	-	TRBV11-3	TRBJ2-7	TGTGCCAGCAGCTCGTCAGGGGACGAGCAGTACTTC	CASSSSGDEQYF
-	-	TRBV28	TRBJ2-7	TGTGCCAGCAGTTTCGGGGGACCGGGACCATCGGGGCAGTACTTC	CASSFGGPGPSGQYF
-	-	TRBV28	TRBJ1-2	TGTGCCAGCAGCCCACCAGGGTCTGGCTACACCTTC	CASSPPGSGYTF
-	TRBD1	TRBV14	TRBJ1-2	TGTGCCAGCAGCCAAGACGAGGGGGCGATCGATGGCTACACCTTC	CASSQDEGAIDGYTF
few	-	TRBV2	TRBJ2-7	TGTGCCAGCAGTGATCGCACATACGAGCAGTACTTC	CASSDRTYEQYF
-	TRBD1	TRBV27	TRBJ1-2	TGTGCCAGCACCGGGTGGGGACAGGGGACATCCTATGGCTACACCTTC	CASTGWGQGTSYGYTF
-	-	TRBV4-1	TRBJ1-1	TGCGCCAGCAGCCAAGATGTTACCGGGACTGGAACCCGGGAAGCTTTCTTT	CASSQDVTGTGTREAFF
-	TRBD1	TRBV7-2	TRBJ2-4	TGTGCCAGCAGCTTCTTCGGGACAGAGGGTAACATTCAGTACTTC	CASSFFGTEGNIQYF
-	-	TRBV5-1	TRBJ1-2	TGCGCCAGCAGCTTGGTTAGTACAGCAAACTATGGCTACACCTTC	CASSLVSTANYGYTF
-	TRBD1	TRBV30	TRBJ1-2	TGTGCCTGGGGGAACAGGGGGCGCAGCTATGGCTACACCTTC	CAWGNRGRSYGYTF
-	-	TRBV9	TRBJ2-1	TGTGCCAGCAGCGTAGCCCCACGGGGCTACAATGAGCAGTTCTTC	CASSVAPRGYNEQFF
-	-	TRBV27	TRBJ1-5	TGTGCCAGCTCTAGGCCCGCCGGACCCCAGCATTTT	CASSRPAGPQHF
-	-	TRBV7-2	TRBJ2-2	TGTGCCAGCCAGGGAACCCACACCGGGGAGCTGTTTTTT	CASQGTHTGELFF
-	-	TRBV7-9	TRBJ2-3	TGTGCCAGCAGCTTAGAAACAGGCAGCACAGATACGCAGTATTTT	CASSLETGSTDTQYF
-	-	TRBV12-5	TRBJ1-5	TGTGCTAGTGGTTTTCGTGTTGGGACTTATAGCAATCAGCCCCAGCATTTT	CASGFRVGTYSNQPQHF
-	-	TRBV5-1	TRBJ2-6	TGCGCCAGCAGCTTGGGTGGTTCCACTTCTGGGGCCAACGTCCTGACTTTC	CASSLGGSTSGANVLTF
-	TRBD2	TRBV5-1	TRBJ2-7	TGCGCCAGCAGCTTGGAGCGGGGCCACTACGAGCAGTACTTC	CASSLERGHYEQYF
-	-	TRBV27	TRBJ1-5	TGTGCCAGCACCCTTGGAAGGGGCGGCGATCAGCCCCAGCATTTT	CASTLGRGGDQPQHF
-	TRBD2	TRBV6-6	TRBJ2-7	TGTGCCAGCGGCCCGGGGGGCCCACTAGCGGGGGGAGTGTACTTC	CASGPGGPLAGGVYF
-	-	TRBV28	TRBJ2-6	TGTGCCAGCAGTTTACCCAATGTAGAGGGCCGGGTCCTGACTTTC	CASSLPNVEGRVLTF
-	TRBD1	TRBV29-1	TRBJ1-2	TGCAGCGTTGAACAAGGGGGCTTCTCCTATGGCTACACCTTC	CSVEQGGFSYGYTF
-	TRBD2	TRBV29-1	TRBJ2-1	TGCAGCGTTGAAGTGGATCTTAGCGGGAGGTTCGGGAATGAGCAGTTCTTC	CSVEVDLSGRFGNEQFF
-	-	TRBV9	TRBJ2-2	TGTGCCAGCAGCGTAGGTTCCGGCGGGGAGCTGTTTTTT	CASSVGSGGELFF
-	-	TRBV7-2	TRBJ1-2	TGTGCCAGCAGCCGGCCGGGACTCCCTCATGGCTACACCTTC	CASSRPGLPHGYTF
-	TRBD1	TRBV18	TRBJ2-2	TGTGCCAGCTCACCAGGGACAGACCTGAACACCGGGGAGCTGTTTTTT	CASSPGTDLNTGELFF
once	-	TRBV14	TRBJ2-1	TGTGCCAGCAGCCAAGATTATCCGGCCCTCGGGACACTTGAGCAGTTCTTC	CASSQDYPALGTLEQFF